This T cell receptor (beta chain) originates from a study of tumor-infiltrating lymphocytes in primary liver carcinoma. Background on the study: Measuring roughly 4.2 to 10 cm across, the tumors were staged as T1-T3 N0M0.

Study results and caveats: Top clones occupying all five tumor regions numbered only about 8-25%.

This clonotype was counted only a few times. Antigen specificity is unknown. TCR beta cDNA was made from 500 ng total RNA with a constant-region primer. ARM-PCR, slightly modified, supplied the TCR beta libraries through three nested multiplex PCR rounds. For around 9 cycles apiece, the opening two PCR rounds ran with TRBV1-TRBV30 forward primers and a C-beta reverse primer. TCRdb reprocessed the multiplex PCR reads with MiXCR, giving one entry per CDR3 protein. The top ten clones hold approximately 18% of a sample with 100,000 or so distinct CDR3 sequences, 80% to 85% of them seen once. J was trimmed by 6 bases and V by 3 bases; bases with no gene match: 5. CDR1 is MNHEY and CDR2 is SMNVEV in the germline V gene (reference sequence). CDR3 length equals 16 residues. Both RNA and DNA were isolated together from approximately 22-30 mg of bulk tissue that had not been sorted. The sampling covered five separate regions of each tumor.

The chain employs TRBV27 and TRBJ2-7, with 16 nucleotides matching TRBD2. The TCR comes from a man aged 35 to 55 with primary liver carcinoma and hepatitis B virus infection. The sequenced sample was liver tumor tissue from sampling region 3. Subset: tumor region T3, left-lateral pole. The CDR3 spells CASSFLGTSGRVEQYF. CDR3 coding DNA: TGTGCCAGCAGTTTCCTCGGGACTAGCGGGAGGGTCGAGCAGTACTTC.